This T cell receptor (beta chain) was recovered during a study of regulatory T cells in long-lasting Graves disease. General study findings and limits: Sample size was small, which may have lowered accuracy.

This clonotype has just one count. Antigen: not known. V was clipped by 4 bases and J by 7 bases, with 10 bases between them. The germline V gene encodes CDR1 KGHDR and CDR2 SFDVKD. The CDR3 is 12 residues long. Arm-PCR of CDR3 regions and iRepertoire HTBI primers were used to build TCR beta libraries. TCRdb reprocessed the multiplex PCR reads via MiXCR and lists one record per CDR3 protein. Of approximately 480,000 distinct CDR3 sequences in the sample, roughly 17% were seen once. The time point was: newly diagnosed GD, antithyroid drugs for less than 3 months. TCR sequences were obtained from RNA taken from PBMCs. These data were also filed under a second study, of T cells in Graves' hyperthyroidism and ophthalmopathy. That report adds: The HTBI set primed first-round TCR CDR3 RT-PCR. Most thyroid-expanded clonotypes above 0.001 were also found in blood.

V and J are TRBV24-1 and TRBJ2-7, with a weak D call TRBD1 (5 bases). Sequenced here: peripheral blood mononuclear cells (PBMCs), sampled at new diagnosis, from a patient treated with antithyroid drugs. This clonotype was obtained from a middle-aged man with Graves disease. The CDR3 spells CATSDVQEEQYF. CDR3 in DNA: TGTGCCACCAGTGACGTACAGGAAGAGCAGTACTTC.